These T cell receptor beta chains were read from a single sample in a study of PD-L1 blockade in urothelial cancer. The method was immunoSEQ multiplex PCR; TCRdb's version includes in-frame clones alone and lacks a portion of them. The repertoire includes 90,000 or so clones, nearly 90% of them detected once, and approximately 1.5% sits in the top ten. The specimen comprised PBMCs, sampled around atezolizumab (anti-PD-L1) treatment. The receptors shown here come from a man aged 60-69 years with urothelial cancer. Both conserved end residues are part of each CDR3. The D gene is left open where the match is weak. Expanded clones get a size class; other rows say once, few or many, or leave the size out.

j_gene | d_gene | v_gene | abundance | CDR3nt | CDR3aa
TRBJ2-7 | - | TRBV18 | - | TGTGCCAGCTCACCGGGAGCCCGGGAGTCTTCCTACGAGCAGTACTTC | CASSPGARESSYEQYF
TRBJ2-1 | - | TRBV18 | - | TGTGCCAGCTCACCTGGGCGAGATAATGAGCAGTTCTTC | CASSPGRDNEQFF
TRBJ2-7 | TRBD1 | TRBV29-1 | - | TGCAGCGTTGCCGCAGGGGGCGACGAGCAGTACTTC | CSVAAGGDEQYF
TRBJ2-7 | - | TRBV9 | - | TGTGCCAGCAGCGTATTACAGGGCGGTGACGAGCAGTACTTC | CASSVLQGGDEQYF
TRBJ2-1 | - | TRBV11-2 | - | TGTGCCAGCAGCTTTGGGACTGGAGCCTACAATGAGCAGTTCTTC | CASSFGTGAYNEQFF
TRBJ2-3 | - | TRBV5-4 | - | TGTGCCAGCAGCTTACAGGGAGATACGCAGTATTTT | CASSLQGDTQYF
TRBJ2-5 | - | TRBV29-1 | - | TGCAGCGTTACTTTAGGGGGTACCCAAGAGACCCAGTACTTC | CSVTLGGTQETQYF
TRBJ2-1 | - | TRBV4-2 | - | TGTGCCAGCAGCCAAGAGGGGACAATAAACAATGAGCAGTTCTTC | CASSQEGTINNEQFF
TRBJ2-7 | - | TRBV7-2 | - | TGTGCCAGCAGCCCCGGTTACGAGCAGTACTTC | CASSPGYEQYF
TRBJ1-3 | - | TRBV30 | once | TGTGCCTGGAGTCCAGGGATAGGGATCTCTGGAAACACCATATATTTT | CAWSPGIGISGNTIYF
TRBJ1-5 | - | TRBV5-1 | - | TGCGCCAGCAGCTTGGAGGGAGGGGTTGGCAATCAGCCCCAGCATTTT | CASSLEGGVGNQPQHF
TRBJ2-3 | TRBD2 | TRBV29-1 | - | TGCAGCGTTGAGGTACTAGCGGCGCCCACAGATACGCAGTATTTT | CSVEVLAAPTDTQYF
TRBJ1-5 | - | TRBV6-5 | once | TGTGCCAGCAGTCCGGGACAAACTAGCAATCAGCCCCAGCATTTT | CASSPGQTSNQPQHF
TRBJ1-2 | - | TRBV4-2 | - | TGTGCCAGCAGCCAAGACGACTACGGCTATGGCTACACCTTC | CASSQDDYGYGYTF
TRBJ2-2 | - | TRBV29-1 | - | TGCAGCGCCATGACTAGTCGGGACACCGGGGAGCTGTTTTTT | CSAMTSRDTGELFF
TRBJ2-1 | - | TRBV7-2 | - | TGTGCCAGCAGCCCGCGGAGGGCCAATGAGCAGTTCTTC | CASSPRRANEQFF
TRBJ1-1 | TRBD1 | TRBV2 | - | TGTGCCAGCAAGGGAGGCAGGGGGCCTGGCACTGAAGCTTTCTTT | CASKGGRGPGTEAFF
TRBJ2-5 | - | TRBV19 | - | TGTGCCAGTAGTTCGGTCGGAGCAGAGACCCAGTACTTC | CASSSVGAETQYF
TRBJ2-5 | TRBD2 | TRBV7-2 | - | TGTGCCAGCAGCCTCCGCGGTGGGGAGGGGACCCAGTACTTC | CASSLRGGEGTQYF
TRBJ2-5 | TRBD1 | TRBV7-7 | - | TGTGCTAGCAGCTTAGCTTACGGGACAGGGGCAGAGACCCAGTACTTC | CASSLAYGTGAETQYF
TRBJ1-3 | - | TRBV13 | - | TGTGCCAGCAGCTTAGGGGGAGGGGGGGCTGGAAACACCATATATTTT | CASSLGGGGAGNTIYF
TRBJ2-1 | TRBD2 | TRBV14 | - | TGTGCCAGCAGCCCCGAGCAGGCAGGGACTAGCGGGAACTACAATGAGCAGTTCTTC | CASSPEQAGTSGNYNEQFF
TRBJ1-2 | - | TRBV27 | - | TGTGCCAGCAGCCGGGACACTAACTATGGCTACACCTTC | CASSRDTNYGYTF
TRBJ1-3 | - | TRBV19 | - | TGTGCCAGTAGTATTCAGGGAGGAGGAAACACCATATATTTT | CASSIQGGGNTIYF
TRBJ2-5 | - | TRBV5-1 | - | TGCGCCAGCAGCTTGGACAGGGCCGGGGAGACCCAGTACTTC | CASSLDRAGETQYF
TRBJ2-7 | - | TRBV9 | - | TGTGCCAGCAGCGTAGCTTCTCCCGACGAGCAGTACTTC | CASSVASPDEQYF
TRBJ1-2 | - | TRBV5-4 | - | TGTGCCAGCAGCCTAAGGGGCGACTATGGCTACACCTTC | CASSLRGDYGYTF
TRBJ1-2 | TRBD1 | TRBV7-2 | - | TGTGCCAGCAGCTCCCGGGACAGGGTATGGGTTCAGTATGGCTACACCTTC | CASSSRDRVWVQYGYTF
TRBJ2-1 | - | TRBV6-5 | - | TGTGCCAGCCAGGGTTACAATGAGCAGTTCTTC | CASQGYNEQFF
TRBJ2-5 | TRBD1 | TRBV6-5 | - | TGTGCCAGCAGGCGGGACAGGGCCCTACAAGAGACCCAGTACTTC | CASRRDRALQETQYF
TRBJ2-7 | TRBD1 | TRBV9 | few | TGTGCCAGCAGCGTCGGGGGACAGGGTGACCCCTACGAGCAGTACTTC | CASSVGGQGDPYEQYF
TRBJ1-1 | - | TRBV18 | - | TGTGCCAGCTCACCATCGACAGGAGAAGCTTTCTTT | CASSPSTGEAFF
TRBJ1-2 | - | TRBV6-6 | - | TGTGCCAGCAGTTACGGAGAATCTGACGCTAACTATGGCTACACCTTC | CASSYGESDANYGYTF
TRBJ1-5 | TRBD1 | TRBV6-1 | - | TGTGCCAGCAGTGCGCGACAGGGAACGGAGTTAAATCAGCCCCAGCATTTT | CASSARQGTELNQPQHF
TRBJ2-2 | TRBD1 | TRBV9 | - | TGTGCCAGCAGCAGGACAGGGGTGACCGGGGAGCTGTTTTTT | CASSRTGVTGELFF
TRBJ2-7 | - | TRBV5-1 | - | TGCGCCAGCAGCTTGGAAGTGCGGGCCGACTACGAGCAGTACTTC | CASSLEVRADYEQYF
TRBJ2-1 | TRBD2 | TRBV5-4 | - | TGTGCCAGCAGCTTAAGGACTAGCGGGACCCATGAGCAGTTCTTC | CASSLRTSGTHEQFF
TRBJ1-5 | - | TRBV19 | once | TGTGCCAGTAGTATAGGGGTCCTATCCCCAGGGCCCCAGCATTTT | CASSIGVLSPGPQHF
TRBJ1-6 | TRBD1 | TRBV4-2 | - | TGTGCCAGCAGCCCCTACAGGGGTAATTCACCCCTCCACTTT | CASSPYRGNSPLHF
TRBJ1-2 | TRBD1 | TRBV13 | once | TGTGCCAGCAGCACGCGGGGACAGGAACACACCTTC | CASSTRGQEHTF